The 23 T cell receptor beta chains below were found in one sample sequenced in a study of response to subunit inactivated influenza vaccine. TCRdb processed the RT-PCR reads anew with MiXCR; each CDR3 protein has one entry. The sample carries hundreds of thousands of distinct CDR3 sequences, 13% to 15% recorded once. The specimen comprised PBMCs from blood, sampled 14 to 15 days before vaccination. These receptors were collected from a man between 45 and 60 years old who received an inactivated influenza vaccine.

About this clonotype itself: A much larger clone is a single base away; this may be a read error. J is TRBJ2-7 and V is TRBV10-3; 8 nucleotides align to TRBD2. Germline V gives CDR1 ENHRY, CDR2 SYGVKD. There are 17 residues in the CDR3. The CDR3 DNA follows: TGTGCCATCATTGAGTCGACCGGAGCGGGGGTCTCCTACGAGCAGTACTTC. It encodes CAIIESTGAGVSYEQYF.

This chain joins TRBV2 and TRBJ2-3, with 12 positions matching TRBD2. From germline, CDR1 is SNHLY and CDR2 FYNNEI. V lost 6 bases to trimming and J lost 4 bases; unmatched junction nucleotides: 8. CDR3 length equals 16 residues. The CDR3 DNA is TGTGCCAGCAGCCGAGCGGGACTAGCGGGTTCAGATACGCAGTATTTT. Translating gives CASSRAGLAGSDTQYF.

This clonotype was seen once. The rearrangement uses TRBV5-6 and TRBJ2-1, with D unclear. CDR3 length: 13 residues. In germline, CDR1 is SGHDT, CDR2 YYEEEE. Trimming took off 4 bases at V and 6 bases at J, with 11 bases between the two ends. CDR3 amino acids: CASSPSPANEQFF. DNA for the CDR3: TGTGCCAGCAGCCCTTCCCCCGCCAATGAGCAGTTCTTC.

This rearrangement joins TRBV3-1 to TRBJ2-3, with D unresolved. Germline CDR1 LGHDT, CDR2 YNNKEL (reference sequence). Trimming removed 2 bases from V and 6 bases from J, with 3 bases in between. The CDR3 has 11 residues. In DNA form, the CDR3 reads TGTGCCAGCAGCCAATTTGATACGCAGTATTTT. Encoded protein: CASSQFDTQYF.

The chain recombines TRBV3-1 with TRBJ2-2; 7 nucleotides align to TRBD1. Germline CDR1 LGHDT, CDR2 YNNKEL (reference sequence). J lost 6 bases, V lost 2 bases, and 6 bases had no gene match. There are 15 residues in the CDR3. CDR3 DNA sequence: TGTGCCAGCAGCCAACTAGGGGGCGCGGCCGGGGAGCTGTTTTTT. Translated, it gives CASSQLGGAAGELFF.

J is TRBJ2-4 and V is TRBV7-9, with TRBD1 as a possible D gene (6 bases). Germline V lookup: CDR1 SEHNR, CDR2 FQNEAQ (reference sequence). V gave up 5 bases and J gave up 5 bases, with 16 bases separating them. The CDR3 contains 15 residues. The CDR3 spells CASSQTGTFENIQYF. For the CDR3, the DNA is TGTGCCAGCAGCCAAACAGGGACCTTCGAAAACATTCAGTACTTC.

V gene TRBV20-1 combines with J gene TRBJ2-1, with unresolved D. In germline, CDR1 is DFQATT, CDR2 SNEGSKA (reference sequence). The CDR3 consists of 13 residues. V dropped 3 bases and J dropped 4 bases, with 10 bases sitting between them. Here the CDR3 reads CSARTTAYNEQFF. The CDR3, as DNA: TGCAGTGCTAGGACGACGGCTTACAATGAGCAGTTCTTC.

This clonotype was seen more than once but under ten times. The chain combines TRBV12-3 or TRBV12-4 with TRBJ1-5, with D tentatively TRBD1 (6 bases). The V and J ends lost 4 bases and 3 bases respectively, with 16 bases between them. CDR3 length equals 16 residues. The CDR3 DNA is TGTGCCAGCAGTTCTGTTACCGGGACACCCAATCAGCCCCAGCATTTT. Its translation is CASSSVTGTPNQPQHF.

This clonotype was detected only a few times. The chain recombines TRBV12-3 or TRBV12-4 with TRBJ2-5, with 7 bases lining up with TRBD2. V was clipped by 2 bases and J by 5 bases; unmatched bases: 5. The CDR3 spans 14 residues. CDR3 sequence (DNA): TGTGCCAGCAGTTTATTGGTTAGCGGGGAGACCCAGTACTTC. Its translation: CASSLLVSGETQYF.

V is TRBV27 and J is TRBJ2-7, with D maybe TRBD1 (6 bases). CDR3 length: 15 residues. V lost 4 bases and J lost 3, with 16 bases in between. From germline, CDR1 is MNHEY and CDR2 SMNVEV (reference sequence). CDR3 nucleotides: TGTGCCAGCAGTTCGTTCAGGGGATCGGGCTACGAGCAGTACTTC. It is translated as CASSSFRGSGYEQYF.

The chain links TRBV7-6 to TRBJ2-1; tentatively, D is TRBD1 or TRBD2 (5 bases each). The V end lost 1 base, the J end lost 9 bases, and 10 bases lay between the germline ends. The CDR3 loop spans 13 amino acids. Germline assignment: CDR1 SGHVS and CDR2 FNYEAQ. CDR3 region: CASSLVRDGEQFF. Written as DNA, the CDR3 is TGTGCCAGCAGCTTAGTTAGGGACGGTGAGCAGTTCTTC.

This clonotype was seen many times. V usage is TRBV12-3 or TRBV12-4 and J usage is TRBJ2-2; 8 bases fit TRBD2. The CDR3 length is 15 residues. The ends lost 7 bases at V and 2 bases at J; junction bases unmatched: 6. Here the CDR3 DNA reads TGTGCCAGCACTTTCCGGGAGGGAAACACCGGGGAGCTGTTTTTT. Translated: CASTFREGNTGELFF.

The chain employs TRBV7-9 and TRBJ1-1; no definite D call. This CDR3 has 15 amino acids. V lost 2 bases to trimming and J lost 3 bases, with 13 bases between them. CDR1 and CDR2 from the germline V gene are SEHNR and FQNEAQ (reference sequence). The CDR3 is CASSLSPTRDTEAFF. The CDR3 nucleotides read TGTGCCAGCAGCTTATCTCCCACTCGGGACACTGAAGCTTTCTTT.

The gene calls are TRBV24-1 and TRBJ1-5; unclear D gene. The germline V gene encodes CDR1 KGHDR and CDR2 SFDVKD. V gave up 2 bases and J gave up 0 bases, with 4 bases separating them. The length of the CDR3 is 14 residues. The CDR3 nucleotides are TGTGCCACCAGTGATTGGGATAGCAATCAGCCCCAGCATTTT. Amino acids: CATSDWDSNQPQHF.

The chain links TRBV28 to TRBJ2-3; 8 bases align to TRBD1. The V segment lost 3 bases and the J segment 12 bases; nucleotides outside the gene matches: 8. The CDR3 has 13 amino acids. The germline CDR1 and CDR2 sequences are MDHEN and SYDVKM. CDR3 protein: CASSLGLQGAQYF. In DNA, the CDR3 is TGTGCCAGCAGTTTGGGCCTCCAGGGGGCACAGTATTTT.

This clonotype was counted between two and nine times. V usage is TRBV20-1 and J usage is TRBJ2-7, with D unresolved. CDR3 length: 12 amino acids. Germline V lookup: CDR1 DFQATT, CDR2 SNEGSKA (reference sequence). V was pared by 3 bases and J by 3 bases, with 9 bases between. The CDR3 sequence: CSASDGDYEQYF. The DNA of the CDR3 is TGCAGTGCTAGCGATGGCGACTACGAGCAGTACTTC.

The chain uses TRBV5-1 and TRBJ2-1; D possibly matches TRBD1 or TRBD2 (5 bases each). With 3 bases removed from V and 9 bases from J, the gap between germline ends came to 22 bases. This CDR3 contains 16 residues. Germline V CDR1 and CDR2: SGHRS, YFSETQ. The CDR3 DNA is TGCGCCAGCAGCTCCCGGGACGGGGTGGCGGTTACTGAGCAGTTCTTC. This sequence encodes CASSSRDGVAVTEQFF. Full variable domain (rest looked up from reference TRBV5-1 and TRBJ2-1): KAGVTQTPRYLIKTRGQQVTLSCSPISGHRSVSWYQQTPGQGLQFLFEYFSETQRNKGNFPGRFSGRQFSNSRSEMNVSTLELGDSALYLCASSSRDGVAVTEQFFGPGTRLTVL.

Many counts were recorded for this clonotype. The rearrangement links TRBV6-2 or TRBV6-3 to TRBJ2-2; the match to TRBD1 covers 8 bases. The germline V gene encodes CDR1 MNHEY and CDR2 SVGEGT. V was clipped by 6 bases and J by 6 bases; unmatched bases: 9. The CDR3 is 15 amino acids. The CDR3: CASSLWQGAAGELFF. The DNA for the CDR3 is TGTGCCAGCAGCCTGTGGCAGGGGGCGGCCGGGGAGCTGTTTTTT.

This clonotype was counted at least ten times. The V gene is TRBV29-1, the J gene TRBJ1-2; 7 nucleotides agree with TRBD1. This CDR3 is built from 14 residues. V lost 0 bases to trimming and J lost 8 bases; unmatched junction nucleotides: 9. CDR1 is SQVTM, CDR2 ANQGSEA, per germline. The CDR3 protein is CSVEDRGGGWGYTF. The CDR3 DNA sequence: TGCAGCGTTGAAGACCGAGGGGGCGGATGGGGCTACACCTTC.

The table lists this clonotype with many counts. The V and J genes are TRBV28 and TRBJ2-2; TRBD1 might be the D (6 bases). The length of the CDR3 is 15 residues. The germline V and J ends were trimmed by 3 bases and 0 bases, with 8 bases remaining between them. The V gene's germline CDR1 is MDHEN and CDR2 SYDVKM. The CDR3 DNA sequence: TGTGCCAGCAGTTTTCAGGGGACGAACACCGGGGAGCTGTTTTTT. Its translation is CASSFQGTNTGELFF.

This clonotype has more than one count but fewer than ten. J is TRBJ2-7 and V is TRBV7-9; maybe TRBD1 (5 bases). The CDR3 totals 13 residues. Looked up from germline, CDR1 is SEHNR and CDR2 is FQNEAQ (reference sequence). Between the trimmed V and J ends, which lost 0 bases and 5 bases, there was a span of 8 bases. CDR3 in amino acids: CASSLAVRDEQYF. Written as DNA, the CDR3 is TGTGCCAGCAGCTTAGCAGTCAGGGACGAGCAGTACTTC.

The rearrangement links TRBV12-3 or TRBV12-4 to TRBJ2-5; D perhaps matches TRBD1 (6 bases). The V end lost 0 bases, the J end lost 5 bases, and 13 bases lay between the germline ends. The CDR3 totals 15 residues. The CDR3 reads CASSLANRAMETQYF. For the CDR3, the DNA is TGTGCCAGCAGTTTAGCAAACAGGGCCATGGAGACCCAGTACTTC.

The rearrangement uses TRBV27 and TRBJ2-2; D gene ambiguous. The CDR3 is made up of 14 amino acids. The V gene lost 7 bases and the J gene lost 4 bases, with 13 bases spanning the gap. Germline CDR1 MNHEY, CDR2 SMNVEV (reference sequence). DNA of the CDR3: TGTGCCAGCACCATGGACGGAATCACCGGGGAGCTGTTTTTT. Protein sequence: CASTMDGITGELFF.